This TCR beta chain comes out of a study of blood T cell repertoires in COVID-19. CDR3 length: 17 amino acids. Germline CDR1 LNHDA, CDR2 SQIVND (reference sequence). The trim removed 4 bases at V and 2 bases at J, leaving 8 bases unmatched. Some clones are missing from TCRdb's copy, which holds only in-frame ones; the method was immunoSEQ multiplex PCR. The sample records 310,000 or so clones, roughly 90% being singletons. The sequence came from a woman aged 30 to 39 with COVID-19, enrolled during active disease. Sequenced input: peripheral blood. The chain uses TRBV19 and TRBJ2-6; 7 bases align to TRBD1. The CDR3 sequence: CASSTHRTGAGANVLTF. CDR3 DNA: TGTGCCAGTAGTACCCACCGGACAGGCGCTGGGGCCAACGTCCTGACTTTC. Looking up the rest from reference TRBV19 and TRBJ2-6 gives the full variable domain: DGGITQSPKYLFRKEGQNVTLSCEQNLNHDAMYWYRQDPGQGLRLIYYSQIVNDFQKGDIAEGYSVSREKKESFPLTVTSAQKNPTAFYLCASSTHRTGAGANVLTFGAGSRLTVL.